This T cell receptor beta chain was captured in a study of cytomegalovirus exposure and HLA in healthy donors. Findings of the study overall: Published work reported that the classifier diagnosed cytomegalovirus status with high specificity and sensitivity. In a later analysis, a genetic analysis reported fewer productive-TCR N-insertions in an Asian-associated ancestry cluster than the cohort average.

Both 60 Vbeta primers and 13 Jbeta primers went into the PCR. Measured with immunoSEQ multiplex PCR; TCRdb has only the in-frame clones, and not every one. Of 210,000 or so clones listed, about 80% are singletons. As regards this clone: Antigen: not known. The same CDR3 can be traced to other DNA sequences in this sample.

CDR1 is SGHKS, CDR2 YYEKEE, per germline (reference sequence). The V and J ends lost 0 bases and 2 bases, in that order; junction bases with no gene match: 2. The CDR3 extends over 14 amino acids. The V call is TRBV5-5, the J call TRBJ2-7; 7 nucleotides match TRBD1. Sequencing was performed on PBMCs. The receptor was isolated from a woman aged 40 to 50 in good health and CMV-seronegative. CDR3 protein: CASSLGQGAYEQYF. The CDR3 DNA is TGTGCCAGCAGCTTGGGGCAGGGGGCCTACGAGCAGTACTTC. Filled out from reference TRBV5-5 and TRBJ2-7, the complete variable domain reads DAGVTQSPTHLIKTRGQQVTLRCSPISGHKSVSWYQQVLGQGPQFIFQYYEKEERGRGNFPDRFSARQFPNYSSELNVNALLLGDSALYLCASSLGQGAYEQYFGPGTRLTVT.